The 23 T cell receptor beta chains reported below all come from one sample, sequenced in a study of lymphopenia after photon versus proton radiotherapy (dated by TCRdb to between 2018 and 2021). To prepare the library, the immunoSEQ multiplex PCR assay was applied. The clones in this table, taken by TCRdb from immuneACCESS, are in-frame only. Not every clone is retained; where verified, under half of the shortfall comes from an unresolved V gene, and the cause of the rest is unknown. The sample yields some 17,000 clones; around 80% were counted once. The ten most abundant clones make up roughly 19% of the sample. The specimen was peripheral blood, collected from a patient treated with proton-based radiotherapy. Source of these receptors: a man in his 70s with pancreatic cancer.

This clone was found once. V is TRBV10-1 and J is TRBJ2-2; D gene ambiguous. Trimming left V 8 bases short and J 1 base short, with 5 bases between. CDR3 length equals 12 residues. Germline V gene sequence: CDR1 WNHNN, CDR2 SYGVQD (reference sequence). The CDR3, as DNA: TGCGCCAGCGGAGAGAACACCGGGGAGCTGTTTTTT. It codes for CASGENTGELFF.

The CDR3 reads CASGQSRTEAFF. Here the CDR3 DNA reads TGTGCCAGCGGCCAATCGCGCACTGAAGCTTTCTTT. The chain links TRBV19 to TRBJ1-1; no firm D call. The CDR3 is made up of 12 amino acids. V was pared by 9 bases and J by 4 bases, with 12 bases between. Germline CDR1 LNHDA, CDR2 SQIVND (reference sequence).

The chain employs TRBV6-6 and TRBJ2-7; D is perhaps TRBD1 or TRBD2 (5 bases each). Trimming shortened V by 4 bases and J by 6 bases, and 16 bases separated the two germline ends. Germline V gene data show CDR1 as MNHNY and CDR2 as SVGAGI (reference sequence). This CDR3 spans 14 amino acids. The CDR3 is CASSSRDGSIEQYF. CDR3 in DNA: TGTGCCAGCAGTTCCCGGGACGGGTCTATCGAGCAGTACTTC.

This chain links TRBV10-3 with TRBJ1-2; D remains unclear. V shed 6 bases and J shed 7 bases, with 18 bases lying between them. The CDR3 has 14 residues. Germline values: CDR1 ENHRY, CDR2 SYGVKD. CDR3 protein: CAIRPEGRNGGYTF. As DNA, the CDR3 is TGTGCCATCAGGCCCGAAGGACGGAACGGTGGCTACACCTTC.

V gene TRBV5-1 combines with J gene TRBJ1-2; no clear D gene. The V gene's germline CDR1 is SGHRS and CDR2 YFSETQ. The CDR3 covers 14 residues. Trimming shortened V by 0 bases and J by 6 bases, and 12 bases separated the two germline ends. CDR3 region: CASSLALQDNGYTF. The CDR3 DNA follows: TGCGCCAGCAGCTTGGCCCTCCAAGACAATGGCTACACCTTC.

This chain uses TRBV27 with TRBJ1-1; D remains ambiguous. Trimming cost V 3 bases and J 3 bases, with 8 bases left between them. CDR3 size: 13 residues. Germline loops: CDR1 MNHEY, CDR2 SMNVEV (reference sequence). DNA for the CDR3: TGTGCCAGCAGTTTGATGCGCGACACTGAAGCTTTCTTT. Translating gives CASSLMRDTEAFF.

The CDR3: CASSATGATAFF. Written as DNA, the CDR3 is TGTGCCAGCAGCGCCACAGGGGCGACAGCTTTCTTT. The chain joins TRBV7-6 to TRBJ1-1, with 7 bases that match TRBD1. Germline loops: CDR1 SGHVS, CDR2 FNYEAQ. The CDR3 consists of 12 residues. Germline trimming cut 5 bases from V and 10 bases from J; bases unmatched to any gene: 7.

V gene TRBV5-6 combines with J gene TRBJ2-1; D is ambiguous. The length of the CDR3 is 15 residues. Per the germline V gene, CDR1 is SGHDT and CDR2 is YYEEEE. Trimming removed 1 base from V and 1 base from J, with 9 bases in between. This chain's CDR3 is CASSLLTVSYNEQFF. The DNA of the CDR3 is TGTGCCAGCAGCTTGTTGACGGTGTCCTACAATGAGCAGTTCTTC. Filled out from reference TRBV5-6 and TRBJ2-1, the complete variable domain reads DAGVTQSPTHLIKTRGQQVTLRCSPKSGHDTVSWYQQALGQGPQFIFQYYEEEERQRGNFPDRFSGHQFPNYSSELNVNALLLGDSALYLCASSLLTVSYNEQFFGPGTRLTVL.

The table lists this clone with a few counts. The rearrangement uses TRBV11-2 and TRBJ2-7, with D uncertain. This CDR3 region has 14 residues. V lost 5 bases and J lost 3, with 14 bases in between. In germline, CDR1 is SGHAT, CDR2 FQNNGV. The CDR3 DNA follows: TGTGCCAGCAGCCTGGACGGATCCCACTACGAGCAGTACTTC. Residues: CASSLDGSHYEQYF.

The chain carries TRBV6-5 and TRBJ1-4; 9 nucleotides agree with TRBD1. V shed 2 bases, J shed 5 bases, and the junction held 3 bases outside the gene matches. The CDR3 is made up of 15 amino acids. From germline, CDR1 is MNHEY and CDR2 SVGAGI. CDR3: CASSYRDRVNEKLFF. For the CDR3, the DNA is TGTGCCAGCAGTTACCGGGACAGGGTAAATGAAAAACTGTTTTTT.

The J gene is TRBJ2-5, the V gene TRBV18, with TRBD1 as a possible D gene (6 bases). Per the germline V gene, CDR1 is KGHSH and CDR2 is LQKENI. V lost 3 bases and J 2 bases, leaving 10 bases between the germline ends. The CDR3 is made up of 14 amino acids. The CDR3 coding sequence is TGTGCCAGCTCACCGAAGACAGGACAAGAGACCCAGTACTTC. Its translation is CASSPKTGQETQYF.

This chain's CDR3 is CASSLGPSNQPQHF. The CDR3 DNA sequence: TGTGCCAGCAGCTTGGGACCTAGCAATCAGCCCCAGCATTTT. The V gene is TRBV5-6, the J gene TRBJ1-5; D unresolved. Germline V gene data show CDR1 as SGHDT and CDR2 as YYEEEE. There are 14 residues in the CDR3. With 0 bases removed from V and 0 bases from J, the gap between germline ends came to 4 bases. Combining the CDR3 with reference TRBV5-6 and TRBJ1-5 gives the whole variable domain DAGVTQSPTHLIKTRGQQVTLRCSPKSGHDTVSWYQQALGQGPQFIFQYYEEEERQRGNFPDRFSGHQFPNYSSELNVNALLLGDSALYLCASSLGPSNQPQHFGDGTRLSIL.

This clone was counted only a few times. J is TRBJ2-3 and V is TRBV7-8, with TRBD1 identical over 12 bases. Per germline, CDR1 SGHVS and CDR2 FQNEAQ. The J segment lost 0 bases and the V segment lost 5 bases, leaving 18 bases of the junction unmatched. This CDR3 has 21 residues. This CDR3 is CASSVRDRGRLAGSSTDTQYF. The CDR3 region has the DNA TGTGCCAGCAGCGTCCGGGACAGGGGGCGGCTAGCGGGATCTAGCACAGATACGCAGTATTTT.

The rearrangement links TRBV23-1 to TRBJ2-5; TRBD1 aligns across 8 bases. TRBV23-1 is an ORF, and what it does is uncertain. The length of the CDR3 is 14 residues. The J segment lost 5 bases and the V segment lost 10 bases, leaving 12 bases of the junction unmatched. The CDR3 bases are TGCGCCAACCCCGCGACAGGGGTGATGGAGACCCAGTACTTC. The encoded protein is CANPATGVMETQYF.

This sequence joins TRBV7-3 and TRBJ2-1; a weak D match, TRBD2 (5 bases). The ends were cut back, 0 bases at V and 5 bases at J, with 14 bases in the middle. Germline CDR1 SGHTA, CDR2 FQGTGA. This CDR3 has 16 amino acids. The CDR3 spells CASSLTLGDKDNEQFF. CDR3 DNA: TGTGCCAGCAGCTTAACGTTGGGAGACAAGGACAATGAGCAGTTCTTC.

J is TRBJ2-7 and V is TRBV9, with D possibly matching TRBD2 (6 bases). V gave up 4 bases and J gave up 0 bases, with 8 bases separating them. CDR1 SGDLS and CDR2 YYNGEE come from the germline V gene. The CDR3 sequence is 13 residues long. The DNA for the CDR3 is TGTGCCAGCAGCCACGGGAGCTCCTACGAGCAGTACTTC. It codes for CASSHGSSYEQYF. The complete variable domain, with remaining parts taken from reference TRBV9 and TRBJ2-7, reads DSGVTQTPKHLITATGQRVTLRCSPRSGDLSVYWYQQSLDQGLQFLIQYYNGEERAKGNILERFSAQQFPDLHSELNLSSLELGDSALYFCASSHGSSYEQYFGPGTRLTVT.

J is TRBJ2-7 and V is TRBV6-1; 12 bases align to TRBD2. With 1 base clipped from V and 6 bases from J, the junction kept 7 bases outside the gene matches. Germline V lookup: CDR1 MNHNS, CDR2 SASEGT. This CDR3 contains 16 residues. CDR3 amino acids: CASSEGVRLAGAEQYF. The DNA of the CDR3 is TGTGCCAGCAGTGAAGGGGTGAGACTAGCGGGAGCCGAGCAGTACTTC.

This clone was seen a few times. The chain is built from TRBV2 and TRBJ2-1; D unclear. V was shortened by 10 bases and J by 2 bases, with 21 bases between the two germline ends. There are 16 residues in the CDR3. The germline V gene encodes CDR1 SNHLY and CDR2 FYNNEI. Here the CDR3 reads CATDGDVAAAYNEQFF. The CDR3 DNA reads as TGTGCCACAGATGGAGATGTCGCGGCCGCCTACAATGAGCAGTTCTTC. Full variable domain (remainder filled in from reference TRBV2 and TRBJ2-1): EPEVTQTPSHQVTQMGQEVILRCVPISNHLYFYWYRQILGQKVEFLVSFYNNEISEKSEIFDDQFSVERPDGSNFTLKIRSTKLEDSAMYFCATDGDVAAAYNEQFFGPGTRLTVL.

The chain links TRBV27 to TRBJ2-2; D is ambiguous. This CDR3 region has 17 residues. Trimming removed 0 bases at V and 5 bases at J, with 16 bases between. Germline V gene data show CDR1 as MNHEY and CDR2 as SMNVEV (reference sequence). As DNA, the CDR3 is TGTGCCAGCAGTTTATCCCTACCCAGGTTAGGGACCGGGGAGCTGTTTTTT. It specifies CASSLSLPRLGTGELFF.

The chain joins TRBV5-1 to TRBJ1-1; D is undetermined. Germline CDR1 SGHRS, CDR2 YFSETQ. The CDR3 runs 16 residues. Deletions cut 0 bases from V and 6 bases from J, with 18 bases between. The chain's CDR3 is CASSLGGGSGMSEAFF. For the CDR3, the DNA is TGCGCCAGCAGCTTGGGAGGCGGGTCGGGTATGTCTGAAGCTTTCTTT.

The chain joins TRBV20-1 to TRBJ2-7; D is unresolved. CDR3 length: 11 residues. V was clipped by 3 bases and J by 8 bases, with 11 bases between them. CDR1 and CDR2 (germline): DFQATT, SNEGSKA (reference sequence). The CDR3 reads CSASGPGQQYF. The DNA for the CDR3 is TGCAGTGCTAGCGGACCGGGTCAGCAGTACTTC.

This chain connects TRBV30 to TRBJ2-7, with D perhaps TRBD1 or TRBD2 (6 bases each). This CDR3 spans 13 amino acids. Per germline, CDR1 GTSNPN and CDR2 SVGIG (reference sequence). Trimming took off 2 bases at V and 5 bases at J, with 13 bases between the two ends. CDR3 nucleotide sequence: TGTGCCTGGAGTCCGGGGGCGGCGGACGAGCAGTACTTC. Its translation: CAWSPGAADEQYF.

This chain joins TRBV6-1 and TRBJ2-5, with 11 bases aligning to TRBD2. The end of the DNA aligns better with TRBJ2-7, so the J call may be wrong. The germline V gene encodes CDR1 MNHNS and CDR2 SASEGT. This CDR3 has 14 residues. This chain's CDR3 is CASSPSGRTYEQYF. Written as DNA, the CDR3 is TGTGCCAGCAGCCCTAGCGGGAGGACTTACGAGCAGTACTTC.